Presented here are 19 T cell receptor beta chains from one specimen sequenced in a study. TCRdb independently ran MiXCR on the 5' RACE reads; one entry per CDR3 protein. Here the sample spans approximately 10,000 distinct CDR3 sequences, approximately 31% being singletons. Treg sorting used a CD4+CD25+CD127-/low gate. Sequencing was done on a sample of Tregs sorted from blood. The receptors shown here come from a female donor with breast cancer.

This clonotype is medium-sized (0.01 to 0.1%) by share. The chain links TRBV20-1 to TRBJ2-1, with D perhaps matching TRBD2 (5 bases). Looked up from germline, CDR1 is DFQATT and CDR2 is SNEGSKA (reference sequence). This CDR3 has 14 amino acids. V lost 6 bases and J 9 bases, leaving 21 bases between the germline ends. This CDR3 is CSATRRRVGGEQFF. For the CDR3, the DNA is TGCAGTGCGACGCGTCGAAGGGTAGGAGGTGAGCAGTTCTTC.

This clonotype was seen more than once but under ten times. This chain connects TRBV28 to TRBJ2-7; TRBD1 aligns across 8 bases. Germline V lookup: CDR1 MDHEN, CDR2 SYDVKM. V was clipped by 6 bases and J by 2 bases; unmatched bases: 6. CDR3 length equals 14 residues. CDR3 residues: CASSPGTGPYEQYV. The CDR3 bases are TGTGCCAGCAGCCCCGGGACAGGTCCCTACGAGCAGTACGTC.

As to this clonotype: It may be a read error: a sequence one base away is much more abundant. The conserved phenylalanine or tryptophan is not found at the CDR3 terminus, so this likely reflects a read error. The rearrangement uses TRBV4-3 and TRBJ1-1; D not resolved. This CDR3 comprises 13 residues. The germline gives CDR1 LGHNA, CDR2 YSLEER. V lost 0 bases to trimming and J lost 0 bases, with 2 bases between them. The CDR3 DNA reads TGCGCCAGCAGCCAAGATATGAACACTGAAGCTTTCATT. As protein: CASSQDMNTEAFI.

CDR3 sequence (DNA): TGCAGTGTTCACAGGGGATCACCCCTCCACTTT. This codes for CSVHRGSPLHF. The rearrangement uses TRBV20-1 and TRBJ1-6; 7 nucleotides agree with TRBD1. CDR3 length equals 11 residues. J gave up 10 bases and V 7 bases, and 4 bases lay outside the gene matches. CDR1 and CDR2 (germline): DFQATT, SNEGSKA (reference sequence).

This chain joins TRBV7-9 and TRBJ2-1; a weak D match, TRBD2 (5 bases). CDR1 and CDR2 (germline): SEHNR, FQNEAQ (reference sequence). V dropped 1 base and J dropped 9 bases, with 13 bases sitting between them. The CDR3 spans 14 residues. The CDR3 bases are TGTGCCAGCAGCTTAGGCGGGTATGGCGGTGAGCAGTTCTTC. Its protein product is CASSLGGYGGEQFF.

The chain couples TRBV5-1 to TRBJ2-2; unclear D gene. The CDR3 extends over 15 amino acids. Trimming took off 0 bases at V and 3 bases at J, with 9 bases between the two ends. The germline V gene encodes CDR1 SGHRS and CDR2 YFSETQ. The CDR3 is CASSLVVADTGELFF. CDR3 in DNA: TGCGCCAGCAGCTTGGTAGTCGCGGACACCGGGGAGCTGTTTTTT.

This clonotype ranks as medium-sized (0.01 to 0.1%). Here the CDR3 DNA reads TGCAGTGCTAGACCCCAACTAGCGGGAGCTGGTTACGAGCAGTACTTC. Protein sequence: CSARPQLAGAGYEQYF. The chain is built from TRBV20-1 and TRBJ2-7; 11 nucleotides align to TRBD2. The CDR3 runs to 16 residues. Germline V gene data show CDR1 as DFQATT and CDR2 as SNEGSKA (reference sequence). The trim removed 2 bases at V and 4 bases at J, leaving 10 bases unmatched.

The sample holds a few counts of this clonotype. The chain carries TRBV5-1 and TRBJ1-5; D gene ambiguous. V lost 4 bases and J lost 0, with 14 bases in between. The CDR3 sequence is 16 residues long. Germline loops: CDR1 SGHRS, CDR2 YFSETQ. The CDR3 DNA reads TGCGCCAGCAGCCCATCATTCATCCATAGCAATCAGCCCCAGCATTTT. Residues: CASSPSFIHSNQPQHF.

V and J are TRBV3-1 and TRBJ2-3, with TRBD1 matching 10 bases. Looked up from germline, CDR1 is LGHDT and CDR2 is YNNKEL (reference sequence). The CDR3 is 14 amino acids. With V trimmed by 11 bases and J by 4 bases, 9 bases remained unmatched. In DNA, the CDR3 is TGTGCCGGCACCGACAGGGGGCTTTCAGATACGCAGTATTTT. Protein sequence: CAGTDRGLSDTQYF.

The table lists this clonotype with a few counts. The genes are TRBV4-3 and TRBJ2-1; no reliable D call. Germline CDR1 and CDR2: LGHNA and YSLEER. Trimming took off 0 bases at V and 0 bases at J, with 12 bases between the two ends. The length of the CDR3 is 17 residues. The DNA of the CDR3 is TGCGCCAGCAGCCAAGATTTGCCCCATAGCTCCTACAATGAGCAGTTCTTC. Residues: CASSQDLPHSSYNEQFF.

Points on this clonotype: One end of the junction fails to match germline, which may point to a read error. The V call is TRBV4-1, the J call TRBJ2-3; 7 bases map to TRBD2. The CDR3 runs 18 residues. Germline V gene data show CDR1 as MGHRA and CDR2 as YSYEKL. CDR3 DNA: TGCGCCAGCAGCCAAGATCAATACAGCGGGATCTATACAGATACGCTGTATTTT. This encodes CASSQDQYSGIYTDTLYF.

The rearrangement links TRBV6-1 to TRBJ1-3; D call uncertain. This CDR3 contains 15 residues. Germline V gives CDR1 MNHNS, CDR2 SASEGT. Trimming removed 4 bases from V and 2 bases from J, with 12 bases in between. CDR3 region: CASSAHEVTGNTIYF. As DNA, the CDR3 is TGTGCCAGCAGTGCTCATGAAGTAACTGGAAACACCATATATTTT.

In regard to this clonotype: A much larger clonotype is one base distant, so this may be a read error. The rearrangement joins TRBV6-6 to TRBJ2-7; 8 bases agree with TRBD1. Germline values: CDR1 MNHNY, CDR2 SVGAGI (reference sequence). The CDR3 contains 13 residues. The CDR3 DNA reads TGTGCCGGCAGTCAAACGACAGGGGACGAGCAGTACTTC. Its protein product is CAGSQTTGDEQYF.

The chain has TRBV20-1 and TRBJ1-5, with TRBD1 matching 9 bases. The CDR3 sequence is 14 residues long. V gave up 1 base and J gave up 6 bases; unmatched junction bases: 4. CDR1 and CDR2 (germline): DFQATT, SNEGSKA (reference sequence). DNA for the CDR3: TGCAGTGCTAGAGGGACAGGGGAAGTTCAGCCCCAGCATTTT. This encodes CSARGTGEVQPQHF.

This clonotype is deemed medium-sized. The rearrangement uses TRBV7-2 and TRBJ2-3; D perhaps matches TRBD2 (5 bases). This CDR3 is 16 amino acids long. Deletions cut 4 bases from V and 3 bases from J, with 17 bases between. The germline V gene encodes CDR1 SGHTA and CDR2 FQGNSA. CDR3 protein: CASSSTRRGITDTQYF. In nucleotides, the CDR3 is TGTGCCAGCAGCTCCACAAGGAGAGGGATAACAGATACGCAGTATTTT.

The V gene is TRBV5-1, the J gene TRBJ2-2; 11 bases are a match to TRBD2. From germline, CDR1 is SGHRS and CDR2 YFSETQ. The CDR3 spans 15 residues. Trimming took 7 bases from V and 7 from J; bases not matched to a gene: 9. In nucleotides, the CDR3 is TGCGCCAGCGGTACTAGCGGGAGATTTGGCGGGGAGCTGTTTTTT. Translation: CASGTSGRFGGELFF. Looking up the rest from reference TRBV5-1 and TRBJ2-2 gives the full variable domain: KAGVTQTPRYLIKTRGQQVTLSCSPISGHRSVSWYQQTPGQGLQFLFEYFSETQRNKGNFPGRFSGRQFSNSRSEMNVSTLELGDSALYLCASGTSGRFGGELFFGEGSRLTVL.

The V and J genes are TRBV10-2 and TRBJ2-7; 7 nucleotides align to TRBD2. Looked up from germline, CDR1 is WSHSY and CDR2 is SAAADI. The CDR3 is 15 residues long. The junction had 16 bases not matched to a gene; V was cut back by 10 bases and J by 4 bases. CDR3 region: CATAPVGRELYEQYF. The CDR3 bases are TGCGCCACCGCCCCGGTGGGGCGGGAGTTGTACGAGCAGTACTTC.

V gene TRBV20-1 combines with J gene TRBJ2-5; unclear D gene. Trimming stripped 2 bases from V and 2 bases from J, with 6 bases between. The CDR3 runs 12 residues. Germline CDR1 DFQATT, CDR2 SNEGSKA (reference sequence). For the CDR3, the DNA is TGCAGTGCTAGATCTATACAAGAGACCCAGTACTTC. Translated: CSARSIQETQYF.

To note about this clonotype: A much more abundant neighbour one base away suggests this may be a read error. The chain recombines TRBV7-9 with TRBJ2-7; D is uncertain. The V end lost 8 bases, the J end lost 5 bases, and 13 bases lay between the germline ends. Germline V gives CDR1 SEHNR, CDR2 FQNEAQ (reference sequence). This CDR3 is built from 12 residues. The CDR3 spells CASGLGGHEQYF. CDR3 sequence (DNA): TGTGCCAGCGGCCTTGGTGGCCACGAGCAGTACTTC. Together with reference TRBV7-9 and TRBJ2-7, the CDR3 gives the full variable domain: DTGVSQNPRHKITKRGQNVTFRCDPISEHNRLYWYRQTLGQGPEFLTYFQNEAQLEKSRLLSDRFSAERPKGSFSTLEIQRTEQGDSAMYLCASGLGGHEQYFGPGTRLTVT.